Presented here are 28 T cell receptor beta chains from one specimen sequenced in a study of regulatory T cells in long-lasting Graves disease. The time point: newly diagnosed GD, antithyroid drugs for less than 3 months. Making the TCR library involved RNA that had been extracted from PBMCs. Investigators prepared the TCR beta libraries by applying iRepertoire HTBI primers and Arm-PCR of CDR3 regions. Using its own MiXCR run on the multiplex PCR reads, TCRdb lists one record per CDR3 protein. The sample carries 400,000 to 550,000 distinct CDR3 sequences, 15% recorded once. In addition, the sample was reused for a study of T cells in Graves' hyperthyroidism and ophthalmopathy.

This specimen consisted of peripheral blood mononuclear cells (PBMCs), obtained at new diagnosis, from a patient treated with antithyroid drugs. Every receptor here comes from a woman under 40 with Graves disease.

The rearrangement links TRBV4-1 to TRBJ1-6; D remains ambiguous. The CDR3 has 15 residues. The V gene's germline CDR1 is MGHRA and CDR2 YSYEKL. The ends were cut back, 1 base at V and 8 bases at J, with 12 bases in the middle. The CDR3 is CASSQVSQPDSPLHF. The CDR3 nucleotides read TGCGCCAGCAGCCAAGTTTCACAGCCTGATTCACCCCTCCACTTT.

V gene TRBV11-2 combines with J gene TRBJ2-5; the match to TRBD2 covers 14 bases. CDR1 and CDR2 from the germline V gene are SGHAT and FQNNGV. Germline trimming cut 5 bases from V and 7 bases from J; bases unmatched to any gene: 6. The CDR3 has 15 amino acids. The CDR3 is CASSNPGLAGVTQYF. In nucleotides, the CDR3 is TGTGCCAGCAGCAACCCGGGACTAGCGGGGGTGACCCAGTACTTC.

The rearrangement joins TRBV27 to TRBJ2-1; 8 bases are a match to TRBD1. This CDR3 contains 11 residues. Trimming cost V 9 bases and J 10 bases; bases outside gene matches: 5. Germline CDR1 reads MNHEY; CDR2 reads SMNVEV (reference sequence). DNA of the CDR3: TGTGCCAGTAGACAGGGGTTCGAGCAGTTCTTC. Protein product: CASRQGFEQFF.

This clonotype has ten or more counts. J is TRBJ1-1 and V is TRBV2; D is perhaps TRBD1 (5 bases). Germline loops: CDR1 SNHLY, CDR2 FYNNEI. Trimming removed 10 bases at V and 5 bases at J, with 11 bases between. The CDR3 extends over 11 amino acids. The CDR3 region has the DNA TGTGCCAACCTCAGGGAAACTGAAGCTTTCTTT. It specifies CANLRETEAFF.

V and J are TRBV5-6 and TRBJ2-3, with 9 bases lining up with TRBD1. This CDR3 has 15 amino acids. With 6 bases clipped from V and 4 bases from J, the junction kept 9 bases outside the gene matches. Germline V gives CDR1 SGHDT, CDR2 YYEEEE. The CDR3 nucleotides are TGTGCCAGCACCACGTTGGGACAGGGATCAGATACGCAGTATTTT. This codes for CASTTLGQGSDTQYF. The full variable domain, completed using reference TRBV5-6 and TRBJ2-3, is DAGVTQSPTHLIKTRGQQVTLRCSPKSGHDTVSWYQQALGQGPQFIFQYYEEEERQRGNFPDRFSGHQFPNYSSELNVNALLLGDSALYLCASTTLGQGSDTQYFGPGTRLTVL.

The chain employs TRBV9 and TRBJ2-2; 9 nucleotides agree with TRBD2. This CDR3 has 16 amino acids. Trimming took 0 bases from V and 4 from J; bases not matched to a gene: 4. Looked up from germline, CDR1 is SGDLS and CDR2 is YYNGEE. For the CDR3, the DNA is TGTGCCAGCAGCGTAGTAGGGACTAGCTTCACCGGGGAGCTGTTTTTT. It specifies CASSVVGTSFTGELFF.

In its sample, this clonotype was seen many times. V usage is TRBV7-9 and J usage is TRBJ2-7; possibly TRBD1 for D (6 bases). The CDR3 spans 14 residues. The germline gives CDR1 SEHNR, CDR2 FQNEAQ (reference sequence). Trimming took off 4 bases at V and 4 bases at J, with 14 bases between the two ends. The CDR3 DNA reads TGTGCCAGCAGCTCCAGGGGAATGAGGTACGAGCAGTACTTC. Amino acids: CASSSRGMRYEQYF.

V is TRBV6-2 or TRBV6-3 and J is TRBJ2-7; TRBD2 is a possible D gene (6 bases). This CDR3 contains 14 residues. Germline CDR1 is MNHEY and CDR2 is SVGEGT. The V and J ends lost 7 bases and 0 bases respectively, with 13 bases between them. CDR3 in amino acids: CASTRERGSYEQYF. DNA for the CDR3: TGTGCCAGCACCCGGGAGAGGGGCTCCTACGAGCAGTACTTC.

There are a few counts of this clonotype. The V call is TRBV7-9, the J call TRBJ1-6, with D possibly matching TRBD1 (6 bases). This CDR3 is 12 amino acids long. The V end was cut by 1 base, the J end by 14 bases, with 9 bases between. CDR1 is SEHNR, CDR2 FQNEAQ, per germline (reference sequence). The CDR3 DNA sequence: TGTGCCAGCAGCTTAGGGGACAAAACCCTCCACTTT. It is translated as CASSLGDKTLHF.

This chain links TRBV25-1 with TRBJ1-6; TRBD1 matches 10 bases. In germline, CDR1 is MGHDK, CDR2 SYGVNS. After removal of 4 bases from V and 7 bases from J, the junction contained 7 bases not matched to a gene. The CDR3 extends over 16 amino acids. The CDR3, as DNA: TGTGCCAGCAGTGCCCGGACAGGGGGTAGGAATTCACCCCTCCACTTT. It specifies CASSARTGGRNSPLHF.

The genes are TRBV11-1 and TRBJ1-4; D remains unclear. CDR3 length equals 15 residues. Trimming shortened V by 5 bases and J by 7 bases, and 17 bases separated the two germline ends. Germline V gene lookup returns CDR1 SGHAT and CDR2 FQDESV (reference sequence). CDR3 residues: CASSPRTAGSEKLFF. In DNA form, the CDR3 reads TGTGCCAGCAGCCCCCGGACTGCGGGGAGTGAAAAACTGTTTTTT.

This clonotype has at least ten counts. The CDR3 nucleotides read TGTGCCAGCAGTTACTCCCCGGGGTCTGGGGCCAACGTCCTGACTTTC. Residues: CASSYSPGSGANVLTF. The chain employs TRBV6-9 and TRBJ2-6; D is possibly TRBD2 (5 bases). CDR3 length: 16 residues. V lost 3 bases, J lost 1 base, and 10 bases lay in between. Germline V gene data show CDR1 as MNHGY and CDR2 as SVAAGI.

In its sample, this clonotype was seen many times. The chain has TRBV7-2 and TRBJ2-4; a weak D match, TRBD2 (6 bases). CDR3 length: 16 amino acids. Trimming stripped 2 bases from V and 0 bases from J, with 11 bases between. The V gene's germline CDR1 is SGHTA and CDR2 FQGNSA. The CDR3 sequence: CASSLLARVAKNIQYF. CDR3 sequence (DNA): TGTGCCAGCAGCTTACTAGCGAGGGTAGCCAAAAACATTCAGTACTTC.

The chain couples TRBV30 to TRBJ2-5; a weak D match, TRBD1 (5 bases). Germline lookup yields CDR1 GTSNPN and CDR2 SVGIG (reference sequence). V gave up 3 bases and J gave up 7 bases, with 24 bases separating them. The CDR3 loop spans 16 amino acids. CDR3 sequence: CAWRTLSSSGMATQYF. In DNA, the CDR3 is TGTGCCTGGAGAACCCTTTCGTCATCAGGGATGGCGACCCAGTACTTC.

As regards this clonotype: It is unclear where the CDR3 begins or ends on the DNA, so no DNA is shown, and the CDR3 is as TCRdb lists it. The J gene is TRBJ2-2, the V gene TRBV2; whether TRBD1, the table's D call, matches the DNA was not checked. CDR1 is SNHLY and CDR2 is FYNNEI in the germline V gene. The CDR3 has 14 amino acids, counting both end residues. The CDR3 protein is CASSANRRPGSCFF.

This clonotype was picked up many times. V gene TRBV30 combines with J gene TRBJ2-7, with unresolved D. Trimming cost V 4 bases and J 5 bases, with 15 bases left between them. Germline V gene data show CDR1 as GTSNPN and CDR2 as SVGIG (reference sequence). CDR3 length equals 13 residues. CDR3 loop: CAWIGASVHEQYF. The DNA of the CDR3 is TGTGCCTGGATAGGTGCTTCGGTGCACGAGCAGTACTTC.

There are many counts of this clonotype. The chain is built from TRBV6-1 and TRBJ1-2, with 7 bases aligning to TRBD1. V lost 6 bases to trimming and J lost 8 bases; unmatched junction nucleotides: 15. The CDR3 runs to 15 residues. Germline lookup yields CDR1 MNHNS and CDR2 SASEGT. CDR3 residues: CASSAFPGTEAGYTF. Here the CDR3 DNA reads TGTGCCAGCAGCGCCTTCCCCGGGACAGAAGCGGGCTACACCTTC.

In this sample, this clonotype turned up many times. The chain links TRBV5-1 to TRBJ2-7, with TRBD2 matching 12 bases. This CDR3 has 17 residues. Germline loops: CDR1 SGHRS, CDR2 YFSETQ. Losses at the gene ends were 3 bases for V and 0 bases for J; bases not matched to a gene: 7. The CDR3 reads CASSSGLAGLSSYEQYF. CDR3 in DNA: TGCGCCAGCAGCTCCGGACTAGCGGGATTGAGCTCCTACGAGCAGTACTTC. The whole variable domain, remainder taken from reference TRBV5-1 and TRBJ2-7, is KAGVTQTPRYLIKTRGQQVTLSCSPISGHRSVSWYQQTPGQGLQFLFEYFSETQRNKGNFPGRFSGRQFSNSRSEMNVSTLELGDSALYLCASSSGLAGLSSYEQYFGPGTRLTVT.

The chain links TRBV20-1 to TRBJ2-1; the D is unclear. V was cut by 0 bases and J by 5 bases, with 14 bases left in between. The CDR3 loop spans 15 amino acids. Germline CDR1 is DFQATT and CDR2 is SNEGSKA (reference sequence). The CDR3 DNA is TGCAGTGCTAGAGAGTCCTACCGACTCAACAATGAGCAGTTCTTC. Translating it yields CSARESYRLNNEQFF.

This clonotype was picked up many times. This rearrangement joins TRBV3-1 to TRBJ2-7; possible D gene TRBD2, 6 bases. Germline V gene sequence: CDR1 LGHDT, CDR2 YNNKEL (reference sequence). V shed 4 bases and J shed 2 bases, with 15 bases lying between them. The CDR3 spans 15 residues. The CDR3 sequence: CASSPTTGVTYEQYF. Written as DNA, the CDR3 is TGTGCCAGCAGCCCCACTACGGGAGTAACCTACGAGCAGTACTTC.

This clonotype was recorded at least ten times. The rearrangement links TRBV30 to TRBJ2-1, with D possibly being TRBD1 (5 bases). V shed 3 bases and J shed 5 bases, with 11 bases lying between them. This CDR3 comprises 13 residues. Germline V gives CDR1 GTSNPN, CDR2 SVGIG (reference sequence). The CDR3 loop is CAWRQGPHNEQFF. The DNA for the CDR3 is TGTGCCTGGAGGCAGGGTCCCCACAATGAGCAGTTCTTC.

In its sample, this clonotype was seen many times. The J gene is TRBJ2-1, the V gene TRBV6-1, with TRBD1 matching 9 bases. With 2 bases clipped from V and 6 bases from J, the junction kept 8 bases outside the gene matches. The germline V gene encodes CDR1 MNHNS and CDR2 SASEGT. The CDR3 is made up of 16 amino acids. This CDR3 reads CASSESWDRAGNEQFF. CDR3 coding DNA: TGTGCCAGCAGTGAATCCTGGGACAGGGCAGGCAATGAGCAGTTCTTC.

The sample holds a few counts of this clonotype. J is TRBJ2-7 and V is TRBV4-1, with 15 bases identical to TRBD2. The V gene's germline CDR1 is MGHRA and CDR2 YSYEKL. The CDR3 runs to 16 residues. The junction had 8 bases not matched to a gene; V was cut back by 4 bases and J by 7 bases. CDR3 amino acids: CASSPWTSGREPEQYF. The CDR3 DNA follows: TGCGCCAGCAGCCCCTGGACTAGCGGGAGGGAGCCGGAGCAGTACTTC.

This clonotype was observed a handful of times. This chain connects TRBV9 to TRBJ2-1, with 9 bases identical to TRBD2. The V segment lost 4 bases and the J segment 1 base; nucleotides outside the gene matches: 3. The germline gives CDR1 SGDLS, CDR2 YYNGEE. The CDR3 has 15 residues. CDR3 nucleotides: TGTGCCAGCAGCCCTAGCGGGACTTCCTACAATGAGCAGTTCTTC. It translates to CASSPSGTSYNEQFF.

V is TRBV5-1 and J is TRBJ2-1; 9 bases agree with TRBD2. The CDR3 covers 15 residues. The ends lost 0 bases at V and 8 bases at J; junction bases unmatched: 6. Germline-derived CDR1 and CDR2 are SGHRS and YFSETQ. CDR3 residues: CASSLGLAGKDEQFF. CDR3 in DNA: TGCGCCAGCAGCTTGGGGCTAGCGGGAAAGGATGAGCAGTTCTTC.

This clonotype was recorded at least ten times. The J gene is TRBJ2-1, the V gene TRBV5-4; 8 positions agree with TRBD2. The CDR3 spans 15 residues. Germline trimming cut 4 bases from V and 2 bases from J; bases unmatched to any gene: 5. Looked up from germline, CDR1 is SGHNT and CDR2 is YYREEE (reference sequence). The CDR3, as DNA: TGTGCCAGCAGCGAACCGGGACTAGCCTACAATGAGCAGTTCTTC. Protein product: CASSEPGLAYNEQFF.

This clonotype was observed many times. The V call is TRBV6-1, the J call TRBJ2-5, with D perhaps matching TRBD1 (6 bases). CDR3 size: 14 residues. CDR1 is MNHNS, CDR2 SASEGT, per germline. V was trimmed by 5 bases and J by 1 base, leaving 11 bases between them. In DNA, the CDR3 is TGTGCCAGCAGTCCTTGGACAGCCCAAGAGACCCAGTACTTC. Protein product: CASSPWTAQETQYF.

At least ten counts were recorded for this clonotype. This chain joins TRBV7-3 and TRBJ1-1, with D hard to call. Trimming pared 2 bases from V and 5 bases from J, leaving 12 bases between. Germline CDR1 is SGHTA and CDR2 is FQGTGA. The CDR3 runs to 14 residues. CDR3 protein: CASSLFAGSTEAFF. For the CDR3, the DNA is TGTGCCAGCAGCTTATTTGCGGGGAGTACTGAAGCTTTCTTT.